What follows describes a single T cell receptor beta chain. The data are from a study of blood T cell repertoires in COVID-19. CDR1 is SGHTS and CDR2 is YDEGEE in the germline V gene. CDR3 length equals 15 residues. The junction had 6 bases not matched to a gene; V was cut back by 3 bases and J by 2 bases. Sequencing was performed with immunoSEQ multiplex PCR; in TCRdb, only in-frame clones are kept and a portion is missing. Of about 240,000 clones in the sample, roughly four fifths were seen once. Material: peripheral blood. The receptor was isolated from a woman in her 70s with acute or convalescent COVID-19. The chain carries TRBV5-8 and TRBJ1-1, with 8 bases aligning to TRBD1. DNA for the CDR3: TGTGCCAGCAGCTCTCGCGGACAGGGAAACACTGAAGCTTTCTTT. This codes for CASSSRGQGNTEAFF.